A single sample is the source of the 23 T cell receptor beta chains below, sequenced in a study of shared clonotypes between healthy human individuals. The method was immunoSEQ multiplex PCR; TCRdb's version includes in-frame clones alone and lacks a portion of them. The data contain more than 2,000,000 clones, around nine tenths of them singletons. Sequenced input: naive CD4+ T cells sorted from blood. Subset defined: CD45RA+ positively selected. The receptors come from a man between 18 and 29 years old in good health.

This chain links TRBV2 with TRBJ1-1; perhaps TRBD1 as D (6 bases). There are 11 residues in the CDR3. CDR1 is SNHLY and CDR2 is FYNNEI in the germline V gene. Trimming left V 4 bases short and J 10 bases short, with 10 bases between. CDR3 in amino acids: CASSVEQGAFF. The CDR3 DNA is TGTGCCAGCAGTGTGGAACAGGGAGCTTTCTTT.

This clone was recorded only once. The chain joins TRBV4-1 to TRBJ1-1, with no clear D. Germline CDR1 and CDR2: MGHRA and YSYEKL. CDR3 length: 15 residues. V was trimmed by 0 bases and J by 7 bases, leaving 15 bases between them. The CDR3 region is CASSQDRAGLGEAFF. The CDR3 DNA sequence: TGCGCCAGCAGCCAAGATCGGGCGGGTTTGGGTGAAGCTTTCTTT.

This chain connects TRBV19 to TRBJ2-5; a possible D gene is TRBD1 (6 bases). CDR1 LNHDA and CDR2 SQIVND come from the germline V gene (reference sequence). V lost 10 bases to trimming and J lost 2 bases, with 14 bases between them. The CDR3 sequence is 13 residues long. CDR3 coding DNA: TGTGCCACGAAACAGAGGGGGCAAGAGACCCAGTACTTC. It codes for CATKQRGQETQYF.

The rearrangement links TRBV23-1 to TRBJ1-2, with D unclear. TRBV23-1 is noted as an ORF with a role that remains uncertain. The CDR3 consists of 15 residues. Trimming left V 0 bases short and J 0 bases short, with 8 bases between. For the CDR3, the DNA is TGCGCCAGCAGTCAATCGTACGGACCTAACTATGGCTACACCTTC. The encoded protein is CASSQSYGPNYGYTF.

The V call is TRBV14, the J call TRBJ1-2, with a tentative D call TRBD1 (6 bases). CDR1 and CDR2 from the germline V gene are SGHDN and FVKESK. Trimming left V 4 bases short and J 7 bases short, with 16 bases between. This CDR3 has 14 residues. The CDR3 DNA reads TGTGCCAGCAGCCGGGACACATTCCCGGGTGGCTACACCTTC. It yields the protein CASSRDTFPGGYTF.

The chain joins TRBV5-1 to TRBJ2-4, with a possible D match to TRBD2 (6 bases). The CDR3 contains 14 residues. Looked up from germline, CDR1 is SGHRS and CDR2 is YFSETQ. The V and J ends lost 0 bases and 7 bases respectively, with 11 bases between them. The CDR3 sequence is CASSLGGADNIQYF. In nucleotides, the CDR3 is TGCGCCAGCAGCTTGGGCGGGGCCGATAACATTCAGTACTTC.

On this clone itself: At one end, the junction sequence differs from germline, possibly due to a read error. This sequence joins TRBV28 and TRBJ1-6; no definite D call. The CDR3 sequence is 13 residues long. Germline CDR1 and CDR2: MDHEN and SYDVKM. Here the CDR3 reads CASRLRANLPLHF. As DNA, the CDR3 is TGTGCCAGCAGACTAAGGGCAAATTTACCCCTCCACTTT. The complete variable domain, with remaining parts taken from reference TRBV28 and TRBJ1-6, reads DVKVTQSSRYLVKRTGEKVFLECVQDMDHENMFWYRQDPGLGLRLIYFSYDVKMKEKGDIPEGYSVSREKKERFSLILESASTNQTSMYLCASRLRANLPLHFGNGTRLTVT.

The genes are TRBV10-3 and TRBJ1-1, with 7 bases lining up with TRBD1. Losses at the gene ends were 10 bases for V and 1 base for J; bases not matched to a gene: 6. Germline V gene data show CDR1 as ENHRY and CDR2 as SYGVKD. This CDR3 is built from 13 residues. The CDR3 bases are TGTGCCACCACAGGGGTGGAGAACACTGAAGCTTTCTTT. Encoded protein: CATTGVENTEAFF.

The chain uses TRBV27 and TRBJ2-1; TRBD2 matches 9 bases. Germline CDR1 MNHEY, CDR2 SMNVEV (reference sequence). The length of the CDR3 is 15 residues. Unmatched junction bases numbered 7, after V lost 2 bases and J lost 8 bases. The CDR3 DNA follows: TGTGCCAGCAGTTTAGGAGCGGGAGGCGTGCATGAGCAGTTCTTC. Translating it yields CASSLGAGGVHEQFF.

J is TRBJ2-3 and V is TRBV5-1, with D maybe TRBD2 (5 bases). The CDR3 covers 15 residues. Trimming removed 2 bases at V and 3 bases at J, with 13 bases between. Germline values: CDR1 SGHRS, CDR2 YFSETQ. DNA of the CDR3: TGCGCCAGCAGCTTTGACGGGATAGGGACAGATACGCAGTATTTT. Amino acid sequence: CASSFDGIGTDTQYF.

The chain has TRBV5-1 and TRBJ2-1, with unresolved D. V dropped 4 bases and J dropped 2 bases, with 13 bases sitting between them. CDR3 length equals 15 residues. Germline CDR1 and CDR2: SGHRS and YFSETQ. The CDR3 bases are TGCGCCAGCAGCCCCGACATTGAGGCCTACAATGAGCAGTTCTTC. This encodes CASSPDIEAYNEQFF.

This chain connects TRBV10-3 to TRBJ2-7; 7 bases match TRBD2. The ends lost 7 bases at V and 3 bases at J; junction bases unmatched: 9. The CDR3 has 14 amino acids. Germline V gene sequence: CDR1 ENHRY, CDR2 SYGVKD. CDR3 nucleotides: TGTGCCATCACCGGAGGAGCGGGGAACTACGAGCAGTACTTC. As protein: CAITGGAGNYEQYF.

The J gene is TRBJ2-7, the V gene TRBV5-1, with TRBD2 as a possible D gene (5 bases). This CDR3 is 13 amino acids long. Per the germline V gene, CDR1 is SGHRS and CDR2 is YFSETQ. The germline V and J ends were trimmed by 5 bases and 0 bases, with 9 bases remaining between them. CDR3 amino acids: CASSWESSYEQYF. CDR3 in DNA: TGCGCCAGCAGTTGGGAGAGCTCCTACGAGCAGTACTTC.

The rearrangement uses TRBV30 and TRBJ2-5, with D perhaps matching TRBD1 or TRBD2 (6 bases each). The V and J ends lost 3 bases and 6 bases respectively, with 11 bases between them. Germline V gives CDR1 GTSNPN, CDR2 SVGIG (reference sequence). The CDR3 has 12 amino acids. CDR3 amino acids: CAWSGGGQTQYF. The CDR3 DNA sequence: TGTGCCTGGAGCGGAGGGGGACAGACCCAGTACTTC.

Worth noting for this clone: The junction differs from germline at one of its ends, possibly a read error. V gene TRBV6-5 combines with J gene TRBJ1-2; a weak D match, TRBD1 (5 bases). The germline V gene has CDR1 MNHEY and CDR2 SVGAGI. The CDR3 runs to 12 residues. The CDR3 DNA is TGTGCCAGCAGTTACGGAACAGGACGGACCCTCTTC. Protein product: CASSYGTGRTLF.

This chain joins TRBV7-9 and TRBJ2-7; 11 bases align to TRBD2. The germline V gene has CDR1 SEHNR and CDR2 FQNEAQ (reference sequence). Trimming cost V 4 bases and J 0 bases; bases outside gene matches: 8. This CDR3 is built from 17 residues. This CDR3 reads CASSSGLAGSPSYEQYF. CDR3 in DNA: TGTGCCAGCAGCTCAGGACTAGCGGGTTCTCCCTCCTACGAGCAGTACTTC.

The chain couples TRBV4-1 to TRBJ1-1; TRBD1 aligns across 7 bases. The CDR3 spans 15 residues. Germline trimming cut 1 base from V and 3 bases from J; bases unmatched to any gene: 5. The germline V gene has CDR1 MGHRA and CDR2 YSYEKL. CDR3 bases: TGCGCCAGCAGCCAAGCGGACAGGAGCTACACTGAAGCTTTCTTT. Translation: CASSQADRSYTEAFF.

The CDR3 reads CASSLASRLADTQYF. CDR3 DNA sequence: TGTGCCAGCAGCTTGGCCAGTAGACTAGCAGATACGCAGTATTTT. The chain carries TRBV5-5 and TRBJ2-3; tentative D call: TRBD2 (6 bases). The CDR3 runs 15 residues. The germline V gene has CDR1 SGHKS and CDR2 YYEKEE (reference sequence). V was clipped by 0 bases and J by 4 bases, with 12 bases between them. Full variable domain (outside the CDR3, taken from reference TRBV5-5 and TRBJ2-3): DAGVTQSPTHLIKTRGQQVTLRCSPISGHKSVSWYQQVLGQGPQFIFQYYEKEERGRGNFPDRFSARQFPNYSSELNVNALLLGDSALYLCASSLASRLADTQYFGPGTRLTVL.

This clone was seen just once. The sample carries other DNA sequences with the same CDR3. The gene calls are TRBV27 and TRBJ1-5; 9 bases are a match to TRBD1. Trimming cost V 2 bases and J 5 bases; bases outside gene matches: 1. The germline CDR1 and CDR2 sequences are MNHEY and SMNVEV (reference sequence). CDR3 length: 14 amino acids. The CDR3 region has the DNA TGTGCCAGCAGTTTAAGGACAGGGGATCAGCCCCAGCATTTT. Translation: CASSLRTGDQPQHF.

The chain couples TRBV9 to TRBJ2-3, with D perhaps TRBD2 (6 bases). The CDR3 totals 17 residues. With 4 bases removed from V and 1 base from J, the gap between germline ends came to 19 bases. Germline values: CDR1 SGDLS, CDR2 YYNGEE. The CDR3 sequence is CASSSSVGGYRTDTQYF. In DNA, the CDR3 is TGTGCCAGCAGCTCATCGGTCGGGGGATACCGCACAGATACGCAGTATTTT.

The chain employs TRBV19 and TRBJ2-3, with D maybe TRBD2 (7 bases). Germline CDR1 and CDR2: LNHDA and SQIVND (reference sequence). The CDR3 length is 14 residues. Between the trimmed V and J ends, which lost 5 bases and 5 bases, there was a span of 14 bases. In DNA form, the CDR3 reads TGTGCCAGTAGTCGCGGGGGCCGGGTAGATACGCAGTATTTT. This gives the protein CASSRGGRVDTQYF.

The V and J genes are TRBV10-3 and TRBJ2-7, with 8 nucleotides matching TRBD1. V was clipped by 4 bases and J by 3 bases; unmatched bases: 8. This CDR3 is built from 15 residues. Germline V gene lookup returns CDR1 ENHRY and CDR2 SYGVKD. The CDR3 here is CAISAGQVDHYEQYF. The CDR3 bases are TGTGCCATCAGTGCGGGACAGGTTGACCACTACGAGCAGTACTTC.

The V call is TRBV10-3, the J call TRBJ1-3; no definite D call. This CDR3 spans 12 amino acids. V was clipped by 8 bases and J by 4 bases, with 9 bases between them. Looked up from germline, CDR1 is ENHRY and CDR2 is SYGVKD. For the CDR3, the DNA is TGTGCCATCGAATCATCCGGAAACACCATATATTTT. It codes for CAIESSGNTIYF.